A selection of T cell receptor beta chains follows, all from one sample in a study of blood T cell repertoires in COVID-19. Method: immunoSEQ multiplex PCR; TCRdb's copy keeps in-frame clones and lacks some. The table includes over 65,000 clones, 87% detected once. The sample taken for sequencing was peripheral blood. These receptors originate from a human donor in a cohort sampled during active COVID-19. Both conserved end residues are part of each CDR3. The order of the fields is D gene, J gene, V gene, clone size, CDR3 protein, CDR3 DNA. A D gene is named only where the DNA matches it firmly. Clone sizes are given selectively: once, few, many, or a class where the clone is expanded.

D gene: -; J gene: TRBJ2-2; V gene: TRBV25-1; clone size: -; CDR3 protein: CASSAPGNTGELFF; CDR3 DNA: TGTGCCAGCAGTGCCCCAGGGAACACCGGGGAGCTGTTTTTT
D gene: TRBD1; J gene: TRBJ2-7; V gene: TRBV6-6; clone size: few; CDR3 protein: CASSYDRGRYGYEQYF; CDR3 DNA: TGTGCCAGCAGTTACGACAGGGGCCGGTACGGGTACGAGCAGTACTTC
D gene: -; J gene: TRBJ2-3; V gene: TRBV11-2; clone size: -; CDR3 protein: CASSLVRYGEDTDTQYF; CDR3 DNA: TGTGCCAGCAGCTTAGTTAGGTACGGGGAGGACACAGATACGCAGTATTTT
D gene: TRBD2; J gene: TRBJ2-1; V gene: TRBV28; clone size: -; CDR3 protein: CASSHSGSPQGGFF; CDR3 DNA: TGTGCCAGCAGTCATAGCGGGAGCCCTCAAGGAGGGTTCTTC
D gene: -; J gene: TRBJ2-7; V gene: TRBV2; clone size: once; CDR3 protein: CASRSGWANEQYF; CDR3 DNA: TGTGCCAGCAGAAGTGGTTGGGCGAACGAGCAGTACTTC
D gene: TRBD2; J gene: TRBJ2-2; V gene: TRBV6-5; clone size: once; CDR3 protein: CASSYREGLTGELFF; CDR3 DNA: TGTGCCAGCAGTTACAGGGAGGGTCTCACCGGGGAGCTGTTTTTT
D gene: TRBD2; J gene: TRBJ2-1; V gene: TRBV7-3; clone size: -; CDR3 protein: CASSSDGPGLVGLGEQFF; CDR3 DNA: TGTGCCAGCAGCTCGGATGGCCCGGGACTAGTGGGTTTGGGCGAGCAGTTCTTC
D gene: -; J gene: TRBJ1-5; V gene: TRBV3-1/TRBV3-2; clone size: -; CDR3 protein: CASSQGGQPQHF; CDR3 DNA: TGTGCCAGCAGCCAGGGCGGGCAGCCCCAGCATTTT
D gene: -; J gene: TRBJ2-1; V gene: TRBV7-3; clone size: -; CDR3 protein: CASSLTRSLVLSNEQFF; CDR3 DNA: TGTGCCAGCAGCTTAACGAGATCCCTAGTCCTTTCCAATGAGCAGTTCTTC
D gene: TRBD2; J gene: TRBJ2-3; V gene: TRBV20-1; clone size: -; CDR3 protein: CSASGTLAGASSTDTQYF; CDR3 DNA: TGCAGTGCTAGTGGGACTCTAGCGGGAGCTTCTAGCACAGATACGCAGTATTTT
D gene: -; J gene: TRBJ2-3; V gene: TRBV5-5; clone size: -; CDR3 protein: CASSLGGRITDTQYF; CDR3 DNA: TGTGCCAGCAGCTTGGGGGGCAGGATCACAGATACGCAGTATTTT
D gene: TRBD1; J gene: TRBJ1-5; V gene: TRBV30; clone size: -; CDR3 protein: CAWSRTGINQPQHF; CDR3 DNA: TGTGCCTGGAGTAGGACAGGGATCAATCAGCCCCAGCATTTT
D gene: -; J gene: TRBJ1-1; V gene: TRBV18; clone size: few; CDR3 protein: CATSSGRTEAFF; CDR3 DNA: TGTGCCACCTCATCGGGTCGCACTGAAGCTTTCTTT
D gene: TRBD1; J gene: TRBJ1-5; V gene: TRBV6-1; clone size: -; CDR3 protein: CASSEMRQGGQPQHF; CDR3 DNA: TGTGCCAGCAGTGAAATGAGACAGGGGGGTCAGCCCCAGCATTTT
D gene: TRBD1; J gene: TRBJ2-6; V gene: TRBV19; clone size: -; CDR3 protein: CASRDRSSGANVLTF; CDR3 DNA: TGTGCCAGCCGGGACAGGTCCTCTGGGGCCAACGTCCTGACTTTC
D gene: TRBD1; J gene: TRBJ1-5; V gene: TRBV19; clone size: -; CDR3 protein: CASSRRDRGEGQPQHF; CDR3 DNA: TGTGCCAGTAGTAGGAGGGACAGGGGCGAGGGTCAGCCCCAGCATTTT
D gene: -; J gene: TRBJ2-2; V gene: TRBV28; clone size: -; CDR3 protein: CASRIGGSGTGELFF; CDR3 DNA: TGTGCCAGCAGAATCGGGGGATCGGGCACCGGGGAGCTGTTTTTT
D gene: TRBD2; J gene: TRBJ2-5; V gene: TRBV7-7; clone size: -; CDR3 protein: CASSPGLAGLQETQYF; CDR3 DNA: TGTGCTAGCAGCCCCGGACTAGCGGGACTCCAAGAGACCCAGTACTTC
D gene: TRBD2; J gene: TRBJ2-1; V gene: TRBV9; clone size: -; CDR3 protein: CASSVSGKLDEQFF; CDR3 DNA: TGTGCCAGCAGCGTAAGCGGGAAATTGGATGAGCAGTTCTTC
D gene: TRBD1; J gene: TRBJ1-4; V gene: TRBV7-2; clone size: -; CDR3 protein: CASSTGTDNEKLFF; CDR3 DNA: TGTGCCAGCAGCACCGGGACAGATAATGAAAAACTGTTTTTT
D gene: -; J gene: TRBJ1-5; V gene: TRBV6-5; clone size: -; CDR3 protein: CASSPEWNQPQHF; CDR3 DNA: TGTGCCAGCAGTCCTGAGTGGAATCAGCCCCAGCATTTT
D gene: -; J gene: TRBJ2-1; V gene: TRBV18; clone size: once; CDR3 protein: CASSPEYNEQFF; CDR3 DNA: TGTGCCAGCTCACCAGAGTACAATGAGCAGTTCTTC
D gene: -; J gene: TRBJ2-5; V gene: TRBV11-2; clone size: -; CDR3 protein: CASSSPHRALGETQYF; CDR3 DNA: TGTGCCAGCAGCTCTCCACACAGGGCGCTCGGAGAGACCCAGTACTTC
D gene: TRBD1; J gene: TRBJ2-5; V gene: TRBV6-6; clone size: -; CDR3 protein: CASSYPGTVGETQYF; CDR3 DNA: TGTGCCAGCAGTTATCCCGGGACAGTGGGAGAGACCCAGTACTTC
D gene: TRBD2; J gene: TRBJ2-7; V gene: TRBV7-6; clone size: -; CDR3 protein: CASSLGLGKGREQYF; CDR3 DNA: TGTGCCAGCAGCTTGGGACTAGGCAAGGGAAGGGAGCAGTACTTC
D gene: TRBD1; J gene: TRBJ1-2; V gene: TRBV9; clone size: once; CDR3 protein: CASSATGGIYGYTF; CDR3 DNA: TGTGCCAGCAGCGCGACAGGGGGAATCTATGGCTACACCTTC
D gene: TRBD1; J gene: TRBJ1-5; V gene: TRBV29-1; clone size: -; CDR3 protein: CSVLTGGQEQPQHF; CDR3 DNA: TGCAGCGTACTAACAGGGGGCCAAGAACAGCCCCAGCATTTT
D gene: -; J gene: TRBJ2-5; V gene: TRBV28; clone size: -; CDR3 protein: CASSLSERAQETQYF; CDR3 DNA: TGTGCCAGCAGTTTATCCGAGCGGGCCCAAGAGACCCAGTACTTC
D gene: TRBD2; J gene: TRBJ2-3; V gene: TRBV3-1/TRBV3-2; clone size: -; CDR3 protein: CASSQATGGTSGTDTQYF; CDR3 DNA: TGTGCCAGCAGCCAAGCAACGGGCGGGACTAGCGGCACAGATACGCAGTATTTT